This TCR beta chain was sequenced during a study of radiation and T cells in renal cell carcinoma. Time point denoted: blood 4 weeks post-SBRT, at nephrectomy. The treatment was: 15 Gy SBRT to primary tumor, nephrectomy 4 weeks later. Nephrectomy followed 15 Gy stereotactic body radiation by 4 weeks. This renal cell carcinoma was of the clear cell type. The assay was immunoSEQ multiplex PCR, and TCRdb's table has in-frame clones only and misses some. Of tens of thousands of clones listed, around 80% are singletons. CDR3 length: 18 amino acids. V shed 1 base, J shed 0 bases, and the junction held 4 bases outside the gene matches. The germline V gene encodes CDR1 LNHDA and CDR2 SQIVND (reference sequence). This clone was seen more than once but under ten times.

The chain joins TRBV19 to TRBJ2-6; 9 positions match TRBD1. The material was blood, obtained from a patient whose treatment included radiotherapy and nephrectomy. This TCR came from a man in his 60s with renal cell carcinoma. The CDR3 nucleotides read TGTGCCAGTAGTATAGTTGGACAGGGGTTCTCTGGGGCCAACGTCCTGACTTTC. It yields the protein CASSIVGQGFSGANVLTF.